The 30 T cell receptor beta chains given below trace back to one sample, sequenced in a study of blood T cell repertoires in COVID-19. Produced via immunoSEQ multiplex PCR; TCRdb's table is partial and in-frame only. The sample contains 250,000 or so clones, roughly nine tenths of which appear only once. The material sequenced was peripheral blood. The receptors shown here come from a man aged 18 to 30 with active or convalescent COVID-19.

This chain links TRBV9 with TRBJ2-7; 11 bases align to TRBD2. CDR1 SGDLS and CDR2 YYNGEE come from the germline V gene. This CDR3 comprises 15 residues. J gave up 3 bases and V 3 bases, and 5 bases lay outside the gene matches. The CDR3, as DNA: TGTGCCAGCAGCGGAGGGGGGACTAGCGGCTACGAGCAGTACTTC. Translated, it gives CASSGGGTSGYEQYF. Together with reference TRBV9 and TRBJ2-7, the CDR3 gives the full variable domain: DSGVTQTPKHLITATGQRVTLRCSPRSGDLSVYWYQQSLDQGLQFLIQYYNGEERAKGNILERFSAQQFPDLHSELNLSSLELGDSALYFCASSGGGTSGYEQYFGPGTRLTVT.

The chain links TRBV29-1 to TRBJ1-2, with a tentative D call TRBD1 (6 bases). CDR1 is SQVTM, CDR2 ANQGSEA, per germline. The CDR3 extends over 13 amino acids. V was shortened by 5 bases and J by 2 bases, with 12 bases between the two germline ends. The CDR3 region has the DNA TGCAGCGTTTACCAGGGACACAACTATGGCTACACCTTC. As protein: CSVYQGHNYGYTF.

The chain has TRBV30 and TRBJ2-1; 7 bases align to TRBD1. CDR1 is GTSNPN, CDR2 SVGIG, per germline (reference sequence). The CDR3 is 15 residues long. V lost 1 base to trimming and J lost 7 bases; unmatched junction nucleotides: 10. CDR3 residues: CAWSAKKTGSNEQFF. The CDR3 nucleotides read TGTGCCTGGAGTGCCAAAAAGACAGGGTCAAATGAGCAGTTCTTC.

V gene TRBV3-1 (or the pseudogene TRBV3-2) combines with J gene TRBJ2-7; D gene uncertain. This CDR3 comprises 15 residues. V shed 1 base and J shed 0 bases, with 10 bases lying between them. In germline, CDR1 is LGHDT, CDR2 YNNKEL (reference sequence). The CDR3 nucleotides read TGTGCCAGCAGCCAAGGGATGGGCAGCTCCTACGAGCAGTACTTC. Protein sequence: CASSQGMGSSYEQYF.

Only a few counts were recorded for this clone. The chain carries TRBV3-1 (or the pseudogene TRBV3-2) and TRBJ1-1; 8 bases are a match to TRBD1. Trimming cost V 6 bases and J 3 bases; bases outside gene matches: 3. This CDR3 has 13 amino acids. The germline V gene has CDR1 LGHDT and CDR2 YNNKEL (reference sequence). The CDR3 DNA follows: TGTGCCAGCAGTCTACAGGGGGACACTGAAGCTTTCTTT. It encodes CASSLQGDTEAFF.

This clone has a handful of counts. The chain couples TRBV9 to TRBJ1-3, with TRBD1 as a possible D gene (6 bases). Germline V CDR1 and CDR2: SGDLS, YYNGEE. V lost 3 bases and J lost 4, with 14 bases in between. The CDR3 consists of 15 residues. CDR3 bases: TGTGCCAGCAGCGCCACACCCGGGACAGGAAACACCATATATTTT. Translation: CASSATPGTGNTIYF.

The rearrangement uses TRBV18 and TRBJ1-1; maybe TRBD1 (6 bases). Trimming stripped 5 bases from V and 7 bases from J, with 14 bases between. Germline CDR1 reads KGHSH; CDR2 reads LQKENI. This CDR3 comprises 13 residues. CDR3 region: CASSNTGLGEAFF. As DNA, the CDR3 is TGTGCCAGCTCAAACACAGGGTTGGGTGAAGCTTTCTTT.

V gene TRBV28 combines with J gene TRBJ2-4; TRBD2 agrees at 11 bases. The V gene end was trimmed by 3 bases and the J gene end by 0 bases; junction bases not matched to a gene: 4. CDR1 MDHEN and CDR2 SYDVKM come from the germline V gene. The CDR3 consists of 17 residues. The CDR3, as DNA: TGTGCCAGCAGTTTTTTAGCGGGAGGGTTAGCCAAAAACATTCAGTACTTC. This encodes CASSFLAGGLAKNIQYF.

This rearrangement joins TRBV19 to TRBJ2-7, with TRBD1 identical over 11 bases. This CDR3 is 15 amino acids long. The germline V gene has CDR1 LNHDA and CDR2 SQIVND (reference sequence). The V and J ends lost 6 bases and 3 bases, in that order; junction bases with no gene match: 7. CDR3 amino acids: CASSSSGTGGYEQYF. The DNA of the CDR3 is TGTGCCAGTAGCTCCTCCGGGACAGGGGGCTACGAGCAGTACTTC.

The chain carries TRBV14 and TRBJ1-2; no reliable D call. Germline V gives CDR1 SGHDN, CDR2 FVKESK. The V end was cut by 4 bases, the J end by 8 bases, with 11 bases between. The CDR3 runs to 12 residues. The CDR3 here is CASSRDLLGYTF. DNA for the CDR3: TGTGCCAGCAGCCGCGACTTGTTAGGCTACACCTTC.

The chain links TRBV10-3 to TRBJ1-1, with 7 nucleotides matching TRBD1. The germline gives CDR1 ENHRY, CDR2 SYGVKD. The CDR3 extends over 17 amino acids. V lost 2 bases, J lost 1 base, and 10 bases stayed unmatched. The chain's CDR3 is CAISEIRGIKENTEAFF. CDR3 sequence (DNA): TGTGCCATCAGTGAGATCAGGGGGATTAAGGAGAACACTGAAGCTTTCTTT.

V gene TRBV6-5 combines with J gene TRBJ1-3; no reliable D call. Germline values: CDR1 MNHEY, CDR2 SVGAGI. The CDR3 contains 14 residues. V dropped 0 bases and J dropped 9 bases, with 12 bases sitting between them. The CDR3 DNA sequence: TGTGCCAGCAGTTACTCGAGCGTAGGAGGCACCATATATTTT. As protein: CASSYSSVGGTIYF.

This chain links TRBV6-2 or TRBV6-3 with TRBJ1-2; D perhaps matches TRBD1 (5 bases). Per germline, CDR1 MNHEY and CDR2 SVGEGT. Deletions cut 5 bases from V and 0 bases from J, with 13 bases between. The CDR3 is 15 amino acids. In nucleotides, the CDR3 is TGTGCCAGCAGTCCGCGACAGCGACCTAACTATGGCTACACCTTC. Translation: CASSPRQRPNYGYTF.

This clone was observed a few times. V gene TRBV6-5 combines with J gene TRBJ1-1, with TRBD1 as a possible D gene (6 bases). The CDR3 has 13 amino acids. Germline loops: CDR1 MNHEY, CDR2 SVGAGI. Deletions cut 6 bases from V and 1 base from J, with 9 bases between. CDR3 sequence: CASSPGQNTEAFF. The CDR3 nucleotides read TGTGCCAGCAGCCCGGGACAGAACACTGAAGCTTTCTTT.

This chain links TRBV27 with TRBJ2-7; tentatively, D is TRBD2 (6 bases). V was cut by 4 bases and J by 7 bases, with 26 bases left in between. Per the germline V gene, CDR1 is MNHEY and CDR2 is SMNVEV (reference sequence). The CDR3 contains 17 residues. The CDR3 is CASSSTPGGGASEEQYF. In nucleotides, the CDR3 is TGTGCCAGCAGTTCCACCCCCGGCGGCGGGGCCAGCGAGGAGCAGTACTTC.

This sequence joins TRBV5-1 and TRBJ1-2, with 7 bases fitting TRBD1. Germline CDR1 and CDR2: SGHRS and YFSETQ. The V segment lost 0 bases and the J segment 8 bases; nucleotides outside the gene matches: 4. The CDR3 is made up of 13 amino acids. This CDR3 is CASSLGQGDGYTF. CDR3 bases: TGCGCCAGCAGCTTGGGGCAGGGGGACGGCTACACCTTC. Supplemented by reference TRBV5-1 and TRBJ1-2, the full variable domain reads KAGVTQTPRYLIKTRGQQVTLSCSPISGHRSVSWYQQTPGQGLQFLFEYFSETQRNKGNFPGRFSGRQFSNSRSEMNVSTLELGDSALYLCASSLGQGDGYTFGSGTRLTVV.

V and J are TRBV30 and TRBJ1-6, with TRBD1 matching 8 bases. The CDR3 sequence is 14 residues long. V lost 4 bases and J lost 9; bases outside the gene matches: 8. From germline, CDR1 is GTSNPN and CDR2 SVGIG (reference sequence). The CDR3 DNA reads as TGTGCCTGGACCCCCTCGGACAGGGCTTCACCCCTCCACTTT. Translating gives CAWTPSDRASPLHF.

The V call is TRBV13, the J call TRBJ1-1; 7 bases match TRBD1. This CDR3 has 14 amino acids. CDR1 and CDR2 from the germline V gene are PRHDT and FYEKMQ (reference sequence). V lost 5 bases to trimming and J lost 3 bases; unmatched junction nucleotides: 6. The CDR3: CASSPSDRDTEAFF. DNA of the CDR3: TGTGCCAGCAGCCCCTCCGACAGGGACACTGAAGCTTTCTTT.

The V gene is TRBV16, the J gene TRBJ1-5; 7 bases map to TRBD1. The germline V gene has CDR1 KGHSY and CDR2 FQNENV. The CDR3 is 15 residues long. V trimming: 2 bases; J trimming: 3 bases; junction bases outside the gene matches: 4. The CDR3 reads CASSQRGRDNQPQHF. CDR3 nucleotides: TGTGCCAGCAGCCAAAGGGGGCGCGACAATCAGCCCCAGCATTTT.

The chain couples TRBV5-6 to TRBJ2-6; 9 bases are shared with TRBD2. Germline V gives CDR1 SGHDT, CDR2 YYEEEE. There are 16 residues in the CDR3. Trimming at V came to 4 bases and at J to 4 bases, leaving 6 bases not matched to a gene. This chain's CDR3 is CASSPAGGYGANVLTF. The CDR3 DNA reads TGTGCCAGCAGCCCGGCGGGAGGGTACGGGGCCAACGTCCTGACTTTC.

The rearrangement joins TRBV7-9 to TRBJ2-7; D is perhaps TRBD2 (6 bases). The length of the CDR3 is 14 residues. V lost 1 base and J 3 bases, leaving 10 bases between the germline ends. Germline-derived CDR1 and CDR2 are SEHNR and FQNEAQ (reference sequence). CDR3 nucleotide sequence: TGTGCCAGCAGCTTAGGTGCAGCGGGCTACGAGCAGTACTTC. This translates into CASSLGAAGYEQYF.

The chain has TRBV5-1 and TRBJ2-6, with 9 bases identical to TRBD1. The length of the CDR3 is 18 residues. The germline V gene encodes CDR1 SGHRS and CDR2 YFSETQ. J gave up 2 bases and V 3 bases, and 9 bases lay outside the gene matches. The CDR3 sequence is CASSWGGTGIAGANVLTF. CDR3 DNA sequence: TGCGCCAGCAGCTGGGGTGGGACAGGGATCGCTGGGGCCAACGTCCTGACTTTC.

The rearrangement links TRBV11-2 to TRBJ2-1, with a weak D call TRBD1 (6 bases). Germline V gene data show CDR1 as SGHAT and CDR2 as FQNNGV. CDR3 length equals 17 residues. Trimming stripped 3 bases from V and 2 bases from J, with 17 bases between. CDR3 coding DNA: TGTGCCAGCAGCTTGGGAATGGGGGCCGTCACCTACAATGAGCAGTTCTTC. Translating gives CASSLGMGAVTYNEQFF.

The chain combines TRBV7-2 with TRBJ2-2, with a weak D call TRBD2 (6 bases). Germline V lookup: CDR1 SGHTA, CDR2 FQGNSA. The CDR3 has 15 residues. V shed 5 bases and J shed 7 bases, with 17 bases lying between them. The CDR3 sequence: CASSHSVTGVGELFF. The CDR3 DNA sequence: TGTGCCAGCAGCCATTCAGTGACGGGAGTCGGGGAGCTGTTTTTT.

The chain is built from TRBV6-2 or TRBV6-3 and TRBJ1-2; D is unclear. The V end lost 0 bases, the J end lost 3 bases, and 11 bases lay between the germline ends. The CDR3 contains 15 residues. CDR1 and CDR2 from the germline V gene are MNHEY and SVGEGT. CDR3 coding DNA: TGTGCCAGCAGTTACTCGACGAGGGAGTACTATGGCTACACCTTC. Residues: CASSYSTREYYGYTF.

The chain carries TRBV14 and TRBJ1-6; perhaps TRBD1 as D (6 bases). Trimming cost V 4 bases and J 8 bases, with 18 bases left between them. Germline V gene lookup returns CDR1 SGHDN and CDR2 FVKESK. The CDR3 has 16 residues. In DNA form, the CDR3 reads TGTGCCAGCAGCCCTCTTACAGGGTTGGGGGATTCACCCCTCCACTTT. It encodes CASSPLTGLGDSPLHF.

The chain is built from TRBV13 and TRBJ2-2; 8 bases map to TRBD1. Germline CDR1 reads PRHDT; CDR2 reads FYEKMQ (reference sequence). V lost 1 base to trimming and J lost 5 bases; unmatched junction nucleotides: 6. The CDR3 is made up of 16 amino acids. CDR3 residues: CASSLVPDRGTGELFF. The DNA for the CDR3 is TGTGCCAGCAGCTTAGTCCCCGACAGGGGTACCGGGGAGCTGTTTTTT.

This chain links TRBV4-3 with TRBJ2-7; D may be TRBD2 (5 bases). CDR3 length equals 14 residues. V lost 0 bases to trimming and J lost 2 bases, with 8 bases between them. CDR1 LGHNA and CDR2 YSLEER come from the germline V gene. The CDR3 nucleotides read TGCGCCAGCAGCCAAGAAGCTAGCACCTACGAGCAGTACTTC. It yields the protein CASSQEASTYEQYF.

This rearrangement joins TRBV4-3 to TRBJ1-1; 8 bases are shared with TRBD1. Trimming removed 4 bases from V and 4 bases from J; junction bases left unmatched: 11. Germline V CDR1 and CDR2: LGHNA, YSLEER. CDR3 length equals 16 residues. This CDR3 reads CASSLGQGGWGTEAFF. In nucleotides, the CDR3 is TGCGCCAGCAGCCTCGGACAGGGAGGGTGGGGCACTGAAGCTTTCTTT.

The J gene is TRBJ1-5, the V gene TRBV2; 9 bases are shared with TRBD1. From germline, CDR1 is SNHLY and CDR2 FYNNEI. V lost 5 bases and J lost 1; bases outside the gene matches: 3. The CDR3 is 15 residues long. This chain's CDR3 is CASSWDRASNQPQHF. DNA for the CDR3: TGTGCCAGCAGTTGGGACAGGGCCAGCAATCAGCCCCAGCATTTT. The full variable domain, completed using reference TRBV2 and TRBJ1-5, is EPEVTQTPSHQVTQMGQEVILRCVPISNHLYFYWYRQILGQKVEFLVSFYNNEISEKSEIFDDQFSVERPDGSNFTLKIRSTKLEDSAMYFCASSWDRASNQPQHFGDGTRLSIL.